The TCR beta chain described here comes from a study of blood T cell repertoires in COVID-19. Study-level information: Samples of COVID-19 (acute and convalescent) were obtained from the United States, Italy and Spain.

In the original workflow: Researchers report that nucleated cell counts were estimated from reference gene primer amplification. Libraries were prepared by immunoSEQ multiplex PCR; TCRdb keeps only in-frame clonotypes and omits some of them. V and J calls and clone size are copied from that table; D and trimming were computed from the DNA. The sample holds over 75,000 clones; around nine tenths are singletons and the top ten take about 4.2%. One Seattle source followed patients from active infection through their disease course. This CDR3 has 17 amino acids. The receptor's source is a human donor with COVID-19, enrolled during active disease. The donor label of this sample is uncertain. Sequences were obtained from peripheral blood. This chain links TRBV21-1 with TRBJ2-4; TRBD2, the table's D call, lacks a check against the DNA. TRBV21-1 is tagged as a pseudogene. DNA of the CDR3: TGTGCCAGCAGCAAAGCGCGAGGGAGGATAGCCAAAAACATTCAGTACTTC. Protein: CASSKARGRIAKNIQYF.